Listed here are 18 T cell receptor beta chains from one sample, sequenced in a study of T cells after yellow fever vaccination. From the 5' RACE reads, TCRdb called clonotypes with MiXCR, one entry per CDR3 protein. The table lists 300,000 or so distinct CDR3 sequences, around 6.8% of them singletons. The source was PBMCs, collected about 49 days after the first yellow fever vaccination. These receptors were obtained from a man between 18 and 29 years old who received the YFV17D yellow fever vaccine.

This clonotype was counted between two and nine times. The J gene is TRBJ2-6, the V gene TRBV2; 7 bases match TRBD1. This CDR3 has 18 amino acids. Germline CDR1 is SNHLY and CDR2 is FYNNEI. V was pared by 6 bases and J by 0 bases, with 11 bases of the junction left unmatched. The CDR3 nucleotides are TGTGCCAGCAGATTCTTGGGACAGATGTTCTCTGGGGCCAACGTCCTGACTTTC. This encodes CASRFLGQMFSGANVLTF.

This clonotype was counted a single time. The rearrangement links TRBV9 to TRBJ2-2, with 7 bases lining up with TRBD2. V gave up 2 bases and J gave up 2 bases; unmatched junction bases: 3. Germline lookup yields CDR1 SGDLS and CDR2 YYNGEE. CDR3 length: 15 amino acids. The CDR3 loop is CASSVGDYNTGELFF. As DNA, the CDR3 is TGTGCCAGCAGCGTCGGGGACTACAACACCGGGGAGCTGTTTTTT.

Of note for this clonotype: As the CDR3 is not closed by the conserved phenylalanine or tryptophan, this likely results from a read error. Because the CDR3's place on the DNA is in doubt, the DNA is left out and the CDR3 is given as listed by TCRdb. The chain joins TRBV6-6 to TRBJ2-7; the table assigns TRBD1, which was not confirmed against the DNA. Ends included, the CDR3 has 12 residues. CDR1 and CDR2 from the germline V gene are MNHNY and SVGAGI (reference sequence). CDR3 protein: CASGTPRDREYY.

In DNA form, the CDR3 reads TGCAGTGCTAGTTTTCCCAGCAATGAGCAGTTCTTC. Protein sequence: CSASFPSNEQFF. V and J are TRBV20-1 and TRBJ2-1; D gene uncertain. This CDR3 comprises 12 residues. V was shortened by 3 bases and J by 6 bases, with 9 bases between the two germline ends. Germline V gives CDR1 DFQATT, CDR2 SNEGSKA (reference sequence).

This clonotype was counted only a few times. V and J are TRBV4-2 and TRBJ2-2, with 7 bases lining up with TRBD2. CDR1 is LGHNA, CDR2 YNFKEQ, per germline. The CDR3 extends over 14 amino acids. The V gene end was trimmed by 4 bases and the J gene end by 7 bases; junction bases not matched to a gene: 6. This CDR3 reads CASSRLAIGGELFF. CDR3 nucleotides: TGTGCCAGCAGCCGACTAGCTATCGGCGGGGAGCTGTTTTTT.

This clonotype was detected only a few times. The V call is TRBV7-2, the J call TRBJ2-3; a weak D match, TRBD2 (5 bases). This CDR3 contains 14 residues. Germline CDR1 reads SGHTA; CDR2 reads FQGNSA. Trimming pared 5 bases from V and 0 bases from J, leaving 9 bases between. CDR3 sequence: CASSQSGSTDTQYF. The CDR3 coding sequence is TGTGCCAGCAGCCAGAGCGGTAGCACAGATACGCAGTATTTT.

This clonotype occurred a few times. CDR3 amino acids: CASSLAPTGRYGYTF. The CDR3 DNA reads as TGTGCCAGCAGTCTGGCCCCGACAGGGAGGTATGGCTACACCTTC. This rearrangement joins TRBV12-3 or TRBV12-4 to TRBJ1-2, with TRBD1 matching 7 bases. The CDR3 is made up of 15 amino acids. J was trimmed by 5 bases and V by 5 bases; bases with no gene match: 11.

Ten or more counts support this clonotype. The rearrangement links TRBV11-3 to TRBJ2-1; TRBD2 might be the D (5 bases). Trimming stripped 5 bases from V and 1 base from J, with 12 bases between. Per germline, CDR1 SGHNT and CDR2 YENEEA. The CDR3 loop spans 15 amino acids. In nucleotides, the CDR3 is TGTGCCAGCAGCCTAACACTAGGTTCCTACAATGAGCAGTTCTTC. This gives the protein CASSLTLGSYNEQFF.

The V call is TRBV20-1, the J call TRBJ2-6; 9 nucleotides align to TRBD1. The length of the CDR3 is 17 residues. J was trimmed by 3 bases and V by 3 bases; bases with no gene match: 9. Germline V CDR1 and CDR2: DFQATT, SNEGSKA (reference sequence). The CDR3, as DNA: TGCAGTGCTAGGGCCCAGGGACAGGGCTTTGGGGCCAACGTCCTGACTTTC. It yields the protein CSARAQGQGFGANVLTF.

This clonotype has a count of ten or more. The chain couples TRBV5-4 to TRBJ2-5, with TRBD1 matching 7 bases. The CDR3 has 14 residues. Germline CDR1 SGHNT, CDR2 YYREEE (reference sequence). V lost 4 bases to trimming and J lost 4 bases; unmatched junction nucleotides: 7. CDR3: CASSRQGAVETQYF. The CDR3 DNA sequence: TGTGCCAGCAGCAGACAGGGAGCGGTAGAGACCCAGTACTTC. Variable domain in full (rest from reference TRBV5-4 and TRBJ2-5): ETGVTQSPTHLIKTRGQQVTLRCSSQSGHNTVSWYQQALGQGPQFIFQYYREEENGRGNFPPRFSGLQFPNYSSELNVNALELDDSALYLCASSRQGAVETQYFGPGTRLLVL.

In this sample, this clonotype turned up a few times. V usage is TRBV29-1 and J usage is TRBJ2-2; either TRBD1 or TRBD2 may supply D (5 bases each). V was pared by 7 bases and J by 2 bases, with 17 bases between. This CDR3 has 15 residues. Germline values: CDR1 SQVTM, CDR2 ANQGSEA. CDR3 region: CSAGSGTINTGELFF. The DNA of the CDR3 is TGCAGCGCGGGGTCAGGGACCATTAACACCGGGGAGCTGTTTTTT.

The chain combines TRBV6-1 with TRBJ2-7; D may be TRBD2 (5 bases). This CDR3 is 13 amino acids long. The germline V and J ends were trimmed by 4 bases and 1 base, with 8 bases remaining between them. The germline gives CDR1 MNHNS, CDR2 SASEGT. CDR3 sequence: CASSAGFSYEQYF. As DNA, the CDR3 is TGTGCCAGCAGTGCGGGGTTTTCCTACGAGCAGTACTTC.

In the case of this clonotype: A junction boundary mismatches the germline segment, possibly from a read error. This chain uses TRBV14 with TRBJ2-7; 7 nucleotides align to TRBD1. CDR3 length: 11 amino acids. Per the germline V gene, CDR1 is SGHDN and CDR2 is FVKESK. CDR3 DNA: TGTGCCAGCAGCCAAGGAAGGGGGCAGGCCTTC. Protein: CASSQGRGQAF.

This clonotype was detected many times. V usage is TRBV28 and J usage is TRBJ2-2; D not certain. CDR3 length: 13 amino acids. Germline V CDR1 and CDR2: MDHEN, SYDVKM. The germline V and J ends were trimmed by 2 bases and 2 bases, with 3 bases remaining between them. CDR3 nucleotide sequence: TGTGCCAGCAGTTTACTTAACACCGGGGAGCTGTTTTTT. This translates into CASSLLNTGELFF.

This clonotype appeared many times. This rearrangement joins TRBV7-2 to TRBJ2-5, with TRBD1 matching 9 bases. With V trimmed by 3 bases and J by 2 bases, 1 base remained unmatched. Germline lookup yields CDR1 SGHTA and CDR2 FQGNSA. This CDR3 contains 14 residues. The CDR3 DNA is TGTGCCAGCAGCTTCGACAGGGGGCAAGAGACCCAGTACTTC. It encodes CASSFDRGQETQYF.

This clonotype was counted a few times. The chain is built from TRBV5-4 and TRBJ2-2, with TRBD1 identical over 10 bases. There are 15 residues in the CDR3. CDR1 and CDR2 (germline): SGHNT, YYREEE (reference sequence). Germline trimming cut 4 bases from V and 5 bases from J; bases unmatched to any gene: 5. CDR3 bases: TGTGCCAGCAGCGCGACAGGGGGCGTAACCGGGGAGCTGTTTTTT. Protein product: CASSATGGVTGELFF.

The sample holds a few counts of this clonotype. J is TRBJ2-2 and V is TRBV19; D remains unclear. The CDR3 covers 15 residues. Germline V CDR1 and CDR2: LNHDA, SQIVND (reference sequence). The V end was cut by 1 base, the J end by 0 bases, with 6 bases between. The CDR3: CASSIGSANTGELFF. The CDR3 DNA reads as TGTGCCAGTAGTATAGGTTCGGCGAACACCGGGGAGCTGTTTTTT.

The CDR3, as DNA: TGTGCCAGCAGCAATCCCAGGGGGCCCGGAAACACCATATATTTT. Amino acids: CASSNPRGPGNTIYF. This chain uses TRBV7-9 with TRBJ1-3, with 8 bases that match TRBD1. The CDR3 covers 15 residues. V shed 5 bases, J shed 4 bases, and the junction held 7 bases outside the gene matches. Germline loops: CDR1 SEHNR, CDR2 FQNEAQ (reference sequence).